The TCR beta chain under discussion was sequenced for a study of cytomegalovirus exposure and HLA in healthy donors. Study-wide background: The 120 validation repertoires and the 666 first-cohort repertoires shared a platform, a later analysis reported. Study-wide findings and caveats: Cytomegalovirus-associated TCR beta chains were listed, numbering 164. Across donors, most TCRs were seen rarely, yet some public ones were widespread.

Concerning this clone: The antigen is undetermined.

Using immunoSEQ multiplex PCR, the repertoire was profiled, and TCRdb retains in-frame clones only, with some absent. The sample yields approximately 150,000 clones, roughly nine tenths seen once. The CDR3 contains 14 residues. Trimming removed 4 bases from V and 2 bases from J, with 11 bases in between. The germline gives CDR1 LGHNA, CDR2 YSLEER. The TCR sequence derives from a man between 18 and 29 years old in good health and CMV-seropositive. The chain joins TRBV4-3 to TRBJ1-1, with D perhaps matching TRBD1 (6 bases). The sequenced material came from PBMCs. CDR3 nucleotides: TGCGCCAGCAGCCCGATACAGGGAAACACTGAAGCTTTCTTT. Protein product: CASSPIQGNTEAFF.